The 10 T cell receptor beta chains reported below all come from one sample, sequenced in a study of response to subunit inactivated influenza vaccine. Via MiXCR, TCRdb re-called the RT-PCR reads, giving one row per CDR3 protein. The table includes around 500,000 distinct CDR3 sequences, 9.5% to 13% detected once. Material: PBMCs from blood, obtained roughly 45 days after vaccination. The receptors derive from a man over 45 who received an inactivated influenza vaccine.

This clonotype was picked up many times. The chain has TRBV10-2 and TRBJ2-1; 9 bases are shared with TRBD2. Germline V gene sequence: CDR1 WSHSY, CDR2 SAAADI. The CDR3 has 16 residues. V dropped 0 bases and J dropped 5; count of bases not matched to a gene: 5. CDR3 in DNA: TGCGCCAGCAGTGAGTCCGGCGGGAGGGGTCACAATGAGCAGTTCTTC. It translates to CASSESGGRGHNEQFF.

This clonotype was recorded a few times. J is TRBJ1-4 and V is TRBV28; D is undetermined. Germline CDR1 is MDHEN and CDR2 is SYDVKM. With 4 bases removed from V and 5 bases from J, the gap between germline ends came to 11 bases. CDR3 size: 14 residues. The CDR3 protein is CASSWWASNEKLFF. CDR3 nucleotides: TGTGCCAGCAGTTGGTGGGCCTCCAATGAAAAACTGTTTTTT.

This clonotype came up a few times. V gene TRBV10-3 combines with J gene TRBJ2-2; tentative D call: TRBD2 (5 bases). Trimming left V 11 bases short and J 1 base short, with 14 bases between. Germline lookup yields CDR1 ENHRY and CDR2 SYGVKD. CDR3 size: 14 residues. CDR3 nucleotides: TGTGCCGTAAAGAGGGTAGGGAACACCGGGGAGCTGTTTTTT. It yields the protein CAVKRVGNTGELFF.

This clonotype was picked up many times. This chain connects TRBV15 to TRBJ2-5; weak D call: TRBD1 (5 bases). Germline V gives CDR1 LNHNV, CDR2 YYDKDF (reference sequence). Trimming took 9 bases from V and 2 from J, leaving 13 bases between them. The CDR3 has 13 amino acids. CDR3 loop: CATNGAVQETQYF. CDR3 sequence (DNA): TGTGCCACGAATGGGGCTGTTCAAGAGACCCAGTACTTC.

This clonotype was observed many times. The CDR3 is CASSLGDMNTEAFF. CDR3 in DNA: TGTGCCAGCAGCTTGGGGGACATGAACACTGAAGCTTTCTTT. V usage is TRBV7-9 and J usage is TRBJ1-1; TRBD1 might be the D (6 bases). CDR1 SEHNR and CDR2 FQNEAQ come from the germline V gene (reference sequence). Trimming took off 3 bases at V and 0 bases at J, with 8 bases between the two ends. The CDR3 length is 14 residues.

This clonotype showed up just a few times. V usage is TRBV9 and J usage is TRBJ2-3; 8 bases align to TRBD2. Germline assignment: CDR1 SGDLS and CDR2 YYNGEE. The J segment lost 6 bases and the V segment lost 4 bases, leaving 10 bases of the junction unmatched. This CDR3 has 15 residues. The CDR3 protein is CASSSRGLDSDTQYF. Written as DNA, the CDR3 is TGTGCCAGCAGCTCACGGGGACTAGATTCCGATACGCAGTATTTT.

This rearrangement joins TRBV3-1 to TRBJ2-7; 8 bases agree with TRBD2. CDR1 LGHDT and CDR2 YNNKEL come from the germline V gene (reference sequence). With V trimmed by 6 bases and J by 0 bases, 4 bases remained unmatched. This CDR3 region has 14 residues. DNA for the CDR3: TGTGCCAGCAGTCTTAGCGGGGTCTCCTACGAGCAGTACTTC. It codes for CASSLSGVSYEQYF.

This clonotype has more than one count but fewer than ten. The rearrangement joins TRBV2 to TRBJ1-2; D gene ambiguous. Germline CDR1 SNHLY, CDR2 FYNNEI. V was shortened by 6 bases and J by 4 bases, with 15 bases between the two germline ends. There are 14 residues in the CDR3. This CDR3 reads CASRANPRGYGYTF. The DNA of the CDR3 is TGTGCCAGCAGGGCTAACCCCCGGGGCTATGGCTACACCTTC.

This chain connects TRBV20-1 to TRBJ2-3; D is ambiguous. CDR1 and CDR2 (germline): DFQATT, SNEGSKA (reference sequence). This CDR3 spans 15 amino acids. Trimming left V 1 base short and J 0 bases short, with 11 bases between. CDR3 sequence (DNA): TGCAGTGCTAGAGTCAACCGAATCAGCACAGATACGCAGTATTTT. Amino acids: CSARVNRISTDTQYF.

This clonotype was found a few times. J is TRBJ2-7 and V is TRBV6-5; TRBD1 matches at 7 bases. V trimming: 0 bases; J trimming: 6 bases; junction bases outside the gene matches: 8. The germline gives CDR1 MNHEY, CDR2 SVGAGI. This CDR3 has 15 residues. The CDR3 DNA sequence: TGTGCCAGCAGTTACTCGACAGGGATCACCGCCGAGCAGTACTTC. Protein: CASSYSTGITAEQYF.